A single sample is the source of the 24 T cell receptor beta chains below, sequenced in a study of blood T cell repertoires in COVID-19. TCRdb's copy holds only in-frame clones and misses some; the assay was immunoSEQ multiplex PCR. Among around 180,000 clones, roughly 70% were seen once, and the ten largest hold around 3%. Sequences were obtained from peripheral blood. The receptors were gathered from a woman older than 75 with acute or convalescent COVID-19.

This clone has a handful of counts. J is TRBJ2-7 and V is TRBV9, with D possibly matching TRBD2 (5 bases). The V gene lost 0 bases and the J gene lost 3 bases, with 19 bases spanning the gap. This CDR3 spans 17 amino acids. Germline loops: CDR1 SGDLS, CDR2 YYNGEE. The CDR3 protein is CASSVDPLSVGLYEQYF. The CDR3 DNA is TGTGCCAGCAGCGTAGATCCCCTGAGTGTCGGACTCTACGAGCAGTACTTC.

The CDR3 DNA is TGTGCCAGTAGTATGGGGGGCAATGAGCAGTTCTTC. Its translation is CASSMGGNEQFF. The rearrangement links TRBV19 to TRBJ2-1; D perhaps matches TRBD2 (6 bases). CDR1 LNHDA and CDR2 SQIVND come from the germline V gene (reference sequence). The CDR3 consists of 12 residues. Trimming stripped 3 bases from V and 6 bases from J, with 6 bases between.

The chain couples TRBV27 to TRBJ1-2, with 8 bases identical to TRBD1. The CDR3 extends over 15 amino acids. The V gene's germline CDR1 is MNHEY and CDR2 SMNVEV (reference sequence). With 5 bases clipped from V and 2 bases from J, the junction kept 7 bases outside the gene matches. The CDR3 DNA reads TGTGCCAGCAGTATAGGACAGGGTGGGAACTATGGCTACACCTTC. Translation gives CASSIGQGGNYGYTF.

CDR3: CASSNLGRVGSGANVLTF. Written as DNA, the CDR3 is TGCGCCAGCAGCAATTTAGGGAGGGTTGGATCTGGGGCCAACGTCCTGACTTTC. The genes are TRBV4-1 and TRBJ2-6; 7 nucleotides align to TRBD2. V was clipped by 5 bases and J by 1 base; unmatched bases: 11. Germline loops: CDR1 MGHRA, CDR2 YSYEKL. The CDR3 has 18 amino acids.

The V call is TRBV24-1, the J call TRBJ2-1, with D possibly being TRBD2 (5 bases). CDR1 KGHDR and CDR2 SFDVKD come from the germline V gene. The V end lost 3 bases, the J end lost 5 bases, and 16 bases lay between the germline ends. The CDR3 runs 16 residues. The CDR3 spells CATSDRLGGGNNEQFF. The CDR3 DNA reads TGTGCCACCAGTGATCGTCTTGGCGGAGGCAACAATGAGCAGTTCTTC.

This chain uses TRBV28 with TRBJ2-2; 15 positions match TRBD2. This CDR3 is 17 amino acids long. V lost 5 bases, J lost 7 bases, and 8 bases stayed unmatched. Germline V lookup: CDR1 MDHEN, CDR2 SYDVKM. The CDR3 sequence: CASSPSGLAGGVGELFF. In nucleotides, the CDR3 is TGTGCCAGCAGTCCATCTGGACTAGCGGGAGGGGTCGGGGAGCTGTTTTTT.

The rearrangement links TRBV28 to TRBJ1-5; possible D gene TRBD1, 6 bases. Germline assignment: CDR1 MDHEN and CDR2 SYDVKM. V dropped 5 bases and J dropped 2 bases, with 19 bases sitting between them. The CDR3 length is 17 residues. The CDR3, as DNA: TGTGCCAGCAGTCCAAGGGGGGGAGTAGGCGGCAATCAGCCCCAGCATTTT. It translates to CASSPRGGVGGNQPQHF.

The genes are TRBV10-2 and TRBJ1-6; D unclear. Germline V gene lookup returns CDR1 WSHSY and CDR2 SAAADI. Trimming removed 10 bases from V and 7 bases from J, with 14 bases in between. The CDR3 is 13 residues long. Here the CDR3 reads CATRWAGNSPLHF. The CDR3 nucleotides are TGCGCCACCAGATGGGCAGGCAATTCACCCCTCCACTTT.

The chain combines TRBV5-6 with TRBJ1-2, with D possibly being TRBD1 (6 bases). V lost 5 bases, J lost 2 bases, and 13 bases lay in between. From germline, CDR1 is SGHDT and CDR2 YYEEEE. The CDR3 extends over 14 amino acids. Here the CDR3 DNA reads TGTGCCAGCAGTGGGCAGGGGATGAACTATGGCTACACCTTC. It is translated as CASSGQGMNYGYTF.

The V call is TRBV5-1, the J call TRBJ1-5; possible D gene TRBD1, 6 bases. Germline assignment: CDR1 SGHRS and CDR2 YFSETQ. V was pared by 3 bases and J by 2 bases, with 9 bases between. The CDR3 length is 14 residues. The CDR3 nucleotides read TGCGCCAGCAGCTCCAGGGGAGGCAATCAGCCCCAGCATTTT. Translated, it gives CASSSRGGNQPQHF.

V is TRBV20-1 and J is TRBJ1-1; 11 bases align to TRBD1. Looked up from germline, CDR1 is DFQATT and CDR2 is SNEGSKA (reference sequence). With V trimmed by 3 bases and J by 1 base, 7 bases remained unmatched. The CDR3 sequence is 16 residues long. The CDR3 protein is CSASLGGTGGNTEAFF. The CDR3 nucleotides read TGCAGTGCTAGTCTTGGGGGGACAGGGGGGAACACTGAAGCTTTCTTT.

This rearrangement joins TRBV14 to TRBJ2-2; D may be TRBD2 (5 bases). CDR3 length: 15 residues. Germline values: CDR1 SGHDN, CDR2 FVKESK. V lost 3 bases and J lost 4, with 12 bases in between. The CDR3 DNA sequence: TGTGCCAGCAGCCAGGAGCTAGCCTCCACCGGGGAGCTGTTTTTT. Translated, it gives CASSQELASTGELFF.

This clone showed up just once. The J gene is TRBJ2-7, the V gene TRBV28; 7 nucleotides line up with TRBD2. The V gene end was trimmed by 7 bases and the J gene end by 0 bases; junction bases not matched to a gene: 21. Germline V CDR1 and CDR2: MDHEN, SYDVKM. This CDR3 spans 19 amino acids. The CDR3, as DNA: TGTGCCAGCAACCCAATAGAAGTCCTGGCGGGAGTCTCCTCCTACGAGCAGTACTTC. It is translated as CASNPIEVLAGVSSYEQYF.

The chain has TRBV18 and TRBJ2-3, with 11 bases fitting TRBD2. CDR3 length: 16 amino acids. The V gene's germline CDR1 is KGHSH and CDR2 LQKENI. J gave up 5 bases and V 5 bases, and 9 bases lay outside the gene matches. The CDR3 protein is CASSSGLAAAGDTQYF. In DNA, the CDR3 is TGTGCCAGCTCATCGGGACTAGCGGCCGCTGGAGATACGCAGTATTTT.

The chain links TRBV19 to TRBJ1-2, with unresolved D. Germline CDR1 reads LNHDA; CDR2 reads SQIVND (reference sequence). The CDR3 is 16 amino acids. Trimming shortened V by 4 bases and J by 5 bases, and 20 bases separated the two germline ends. The CDR3 nucleotides read TGTGCCAGTAGTACCCTTTTCCGGGTCCAGACTTATGGCTACACCTTC. This sequence encodes CASSTLFRVQTYGYTF. Full variable domain (missing parts from reference TRBV19 and TRBJ1-2): DGGITQSPKYLFRKEGQNVTLSCEQNLNHDAMYWYRQDPGQGLRLIYYSQIVNDFQKGDIAEGYSVSREKKESFPLTVTSAQKNPTAFYLCASSTLFRVQTYGYTFGSGTRLTVV.

V usage is TRBV7-8 and J usage is TRBJ2-3; 14 nucleotides agree with TRBD2. The length of the CDR3 is 17 residues. CDR1 SGHVS and CDR2 FQNEAQ come from the germline V gene. V dropped 5 bases and J dropped 1; count of bases not matched to a gene: 5. CDR3 DNA sequence: TGTGCCAGCAGCACGGGGACTAGCGGGAGACGCACAGATACGCAGTATTTT. Residues: CASSTGTSGRRTDTQYF.

This sequence joins TRBV29-1 and TRBJ2-7; TRBD2 matches at 14 bases. The length of the CDR3 is 14 residues. Trimming took 6 bases from V and 7 from J; bases not matched to a gene: 8. Germline V gives CDR1 SQVTM, CDR2 ANQGSEA. The CDR3: CSVAGTSGRGEQYF. CDR3 sequence (DNA): TGCAGCGTAGCCGGGACTAGCGGGAGAGGAGAGCAGTACTTC.

The chain links TRBV6-5 to TRBJ2-7, with 7 bases lining up with TRBD1. J was trimmed by 2 bases and V by 8 bases; bases with no gene match: 9. The CDR3 spans 14 residues. CDR1 and CDR2 (germline): MNHEY, SVGAGI. The chain's CDR3 is CASLTGTEPYEQYF. The CDR3 bases are TGTGCCAGCCTTACCGGGACAGAGCCCTACGAGCAGTACTTC.

This chain uses TRBV5-1 with TRBJ2-5, with 10 bases that match TRBD2. The CDR3 consists of 15 residues. V lost 1 base and J lost 5; bases outside the gene matches: 5. The germline gives CDR1 SGHRS, CDR2 YFSETQ. This CDR3 is CASSLLAGGDETQYF. The CDR3 nucleotides are TGCGCCAGCAGCTTGTTAGCGGGAGGCGACGAGACCCAGTACTTC.

V is TRBV6-1 and J is TRBJ2-1; D is possibly TRBD2 (6 bases). Per the germline V gene, CDR1 is MNHNS and CDR2 is SASEGT. Deletions cut 1 base from V and 9 bases from J, with 7 bases between. The CDR3 loop spans 12 amino acids. DNA of the CDR3: TGTGCCAGCAGTGAAGTGGGGGGTGAGCAGTTCTTC. It specifies CASSEVGGEQFF.

The V and J genes are TRBV2 and TRBJ2-1; 9 bases line up with TRBD2. V shed 0 bases, J shed 8 bases, and the junction held 8 bases outside the gene matches. Germline V gene data show CDR1 as SNHLY and CDR2 as FYNNEI. The CDR3 loop spans 16 amino acids. The CDR3 region has the DNA TGTGCCAGCAGTGAAGCGCCGGCGGGAGGGCCCTATGAGCAGTTCTTC. Its translation: CASSEAPAGGPYEQFF. The variable domain in full, completed from reference TRBV2 and TRBJ2-1, reads EPEVTQTPSHQVTQMGQEVILRCVPISNHLYFYWYRQILGQKVEFLVSFYNNEISEKSEIFDDQFSVERPDGSNFTLKIRSTKLEDSAMYFCASSEAPAGGPYEQFFGPGTRLTVL.

V and J are TRBV7-3 and TRBJ1-3; weak D call: TRBD1 (6 bases). The CDR3 runs to 14 residues. V lost 5 bases and J lost 4, with 12 bases in between. Germline V gene sequence: CDR1 SGHTA, CDR2 FQGTGA. The CDR3 DNA reads as TGTGCCAGCAGCCCGGCAGGGACAGGAAACACCATATATTTT. Its translation is CASSPAGTGNTIYF. Complete variable domain (other parts from reference TRBV7-3 and TRBJ1-3): GAGVSQTPSNKVTEKGKYVELRCDPISGHTALYWYRQSLGQGPEFLIYFQGTGAADDSGLPNDRFFAVRPEGSVSTLKIQRTERGDSAVYLCASSPAGTGNTIYFGEGSWLTVV.

The chain recombines TRBV3-1 (or the pseudogene TRBV3-2) with TRBJ1-5; D remains unclear. The germline V and J ends were trimmed by 8 bases and 4 bases, with 9 bases remaining between them. Germline CDR1 LGHDT, CDR2 YNNKEL (reference sequence). This CDR3 is 12 amino acids long. The CDR3, as DNA: TGTGCCAGCGGACGGGGAAATCAGCCCCAGCATTTT. It is translated as CASGRGNQPQHF.

The V and J genes are TRBV6-5 and TRBJ1-4; tentative D call: TRBD1 (6 bases). The CDR3 is 14 residues long. From germline, CDR1 is MNHEY and CDR2 SVGAGI. Trimming removed 7 bases from V and 8 bases from J, with 17 bases in between. CDR3 residues: CASKQIRGSEKLFF. For the CDR3, the DNA is TGTGCCAGCAAACAAATCAGGGGTTCCGAAAAACTGTTTTTT.